A single sample is the source of the 8 T cell receptor beta chains below, sequenced in a study of low-dose radiotherapy and immunotherapy resistance in tumors. Sample time point: before trial treatment. Covering alpha and beta chains, TRAV- and TRBV-specific primers were used for the first-strand cDNA. With a constant-region primer and a V-primer adapter, TCRs were subjected to 20 to 25 PCR cycles of amplification. TCRdb re-derived calls from the reads in MiXCR, one entry per CDR3 protein. The table records 85,000 to 100,000 distinct CDR3 sequences, 9.4% of them present only once. This specimen consisted of PBMCs, obtained before treatment. Source of these receptors: a male donor with prostate cancer.

V usage is TRBV18 and J usage is TRBJ2-3, with D perhaps matching TRBD1 (6 bases). From germline, CDR1 is KGHSH and CDR2 LQKENI. Trimming took 2 bases from V and 1 from J, leaving 10 bases between them. The CDR3 extends over 15 amino acids. CDR3: CASSPSRGRTDTQYF. CDR3 DNA sequence: TGTGCCAGCTCACCATCCAGGGGACGCACAGATACGCAGTATTTT.

This clonotype appeared many times. The chain combines TRBV30 with TRBJ2-7; D is unresolved. Deletions cut 0 bases from V and 5 bases from J, with 11 bases between. The CDR3 sequence is 13 residues long. Germline V gene lookup returns CDR1 GTSNPN and CDR2 SVGIG (reference sequence). For the CDR3, the DNA is TGTGCCTGGAGTGTGGCCAGGTTCCACGAGCAGTACTTC. This codes for CAWSVARFHEQYF.

This clonotype was picked up many times. CDR3 in amino acids: CASRGSGRGDTQYF. The CDR3 DNA is TGTGCCAGCAGGGGTAGCGGGAGGGGGGATACGCAGTATTTT. The V and J genes are TRBV28 and TRBJ2-3; 11 nucleotides line up with TRBD2. The germline V gene has CDR1 MDHEN and CDR2 SYDVKM. Trimming at V came to 6 bases and at J to 6 bases, leaving 5 bases not matched to a gene. CDR3 length equals 14 residues.

At least ten counts were recorded for this clonotype. This sequence joins TRBV7-9 and TRBJ1-1; maybe TRBD1 (6 bases). V was clipped by 5 bases and J by 1 base, with 17 bases between them. In germline, CDR1 is SEHNR, CDR2 FQNEAQ (reference sequence). The CDR3 has 16 amino acids. The CDR3 DNA sequence: TGTGCCAGCAGCCCTGGACCGGGACACCCGAACACTGAAGCTTTCTTT. Translating gives CASSPGPGHPNTEAFF. Full variable domain (rest looked up from reference TRBV7-9 and TRBJ1-1): DTGVSQNPRHKITKRGQNVTFRCDPISEHNRLYWYRQTLGQGPEFLTYFQNEAQLEKSRLLSDRFSAERPKGSFSTLEIQRTEQGDSAMYLCASSPGPGHPNTEAFFGQGTRLTVV.

Ten or more counts support this clonotype. The genes are TRBV7-8 and TRBJ2-2; 8 bases align to TRBD2. With V trimmed by 5 bases and J by 3 bases, 8 bases remained unmatched. The CDR3 length is 16 residues. Germline CDR1 is SGHVS and CDR2 is FQNEAQ. In DNA, the CDR3 is TGTGCCAGCAGCCGTAATCGGGAGGGGCACACCGGGGAGCTGTTTTTT. This gives the protein CASSRNREGHTGELFF.

This clonotype was seen repeatedly, ten times or more. The gene calls are TRBV13 and TRBJ2-1, with D uncertain. The V end lost 1 base, the J end lost 7 bases, and 11 bases lay between the germline ends. The CDR3 sequence is 14 residues long. Germline values: CDR1 PRHDT, CDR2 FYEKMQ (reference sequence). This CDR3 reads CASSLVGPSNEQFF. The CDR3 region has the DNA TGTGCCAGCAGCTTAGTAGGGCCATCGAATGAGCAGTTCTTC.

In this sample, this clonotype turned up many times. V usage is TRBV6-2 or TRBV6-3 and J usage is TRBJ2-3, with 7 nucleotides matching TRBD1. The germline V gene encodes CDR1 MNHEY and CDR2 SVGEGT. Trimming cost V 2 bases and J 1 base; bases outside gene matches: 6. This CDR3 spans 16 amino acids. CDR3 region: CASSYVQGIGTDTQYF. CDR3 bases: TGTGCCAGCAGTTACGTACAGGGGATAGGCACAGATACGCAGTATTTT.

A few counts support this clonotype. The chain has TRBV11-1 and TRBJ2-1, with 9 bases matching TRBD2. V dropped 0 bases and J dropped 4; count of bases not matched to a gene: 7. Germline assignment: CDR1 SGHAT and CDR2 FQDESV (reference sequence). The CDR3 contains 17 residues. DNA for the CDR3: TGTGCCAGCAGCTTAGCTGTAGCTAGCGGGGCTTACAATGAGCAGTTCTTC. This gives the protein CASSLAVASGAYNEQFF.